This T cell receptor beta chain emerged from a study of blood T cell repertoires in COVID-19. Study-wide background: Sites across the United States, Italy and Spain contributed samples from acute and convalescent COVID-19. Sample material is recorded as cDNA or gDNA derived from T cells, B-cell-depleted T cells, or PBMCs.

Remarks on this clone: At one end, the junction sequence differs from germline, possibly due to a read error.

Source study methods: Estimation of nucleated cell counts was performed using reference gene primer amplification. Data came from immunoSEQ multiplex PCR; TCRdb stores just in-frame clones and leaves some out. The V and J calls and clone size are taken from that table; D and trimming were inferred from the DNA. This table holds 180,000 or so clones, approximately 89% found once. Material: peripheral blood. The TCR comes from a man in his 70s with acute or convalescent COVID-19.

The CDR3: CASSHYSNQSQHF. The DNA for the CDR3 is TGTGCCAGCAGTCACTATAGCAATCAGTCCCAGCATTTT. V gene TRBV2 combines with J gene TRBJ1-5; D not resolved. CDR1 is SNHLY, CDR2 FYNNEI, per germline. This CDR3 contains 13 residues.